The T cell receptor beta chain under discussion was sequenced for a study of blood T cell repertoires in COVID-19. V trimming: 1 base; J trimming: 5 bases; junction bases outside the gene matches: 5. The CDR3 runs to 14 residues. Germline assignment: CDR1 SGHRS and CDR2 YFSETQ. Original analysis: Cell counts per sample came from amplifying reference gene primers. The assay was immunoSEQ multiplex PCR, and TCRdb's table has in-frame clones only and misses some. The V and J calls and the clone size are those of that table, but D and trimming were determined from the DNA. Of approximately 130,000 clones listed, around 85% are singletons.

This chain connects TRBV5-1 to TRBJ1-1; the match to TRBD1 covers 7 bases. This clonotype was obtained from a woman aged 50 to 65 who had recovered from COVID-19. Source material: peripheral blood. This CDR3 reads CASSLRQGETEAFF. CDR3 bases: TGCGCCAGCAGCTTGCGACAGGGCGAAACTGAAGCTTTCTTT.